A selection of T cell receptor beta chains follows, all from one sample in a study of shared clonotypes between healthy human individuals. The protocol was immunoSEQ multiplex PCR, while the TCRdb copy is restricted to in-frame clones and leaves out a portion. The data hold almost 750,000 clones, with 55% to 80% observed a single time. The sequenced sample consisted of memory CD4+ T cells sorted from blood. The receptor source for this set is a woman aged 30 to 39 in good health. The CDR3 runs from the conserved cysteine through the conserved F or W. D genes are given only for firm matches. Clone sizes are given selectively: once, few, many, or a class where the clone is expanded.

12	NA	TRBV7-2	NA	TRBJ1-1	CASSLNGGQAFF	TGTGCCAGCAGCTTAAATGGGGGCCAAGCTTTCTTT
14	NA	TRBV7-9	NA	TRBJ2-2	CASSLDSYTGELFF	TGTGCCAGCAGCTTAGACAGCTACACCGGGGAGCTGTTTTTT
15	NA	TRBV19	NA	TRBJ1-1	CASSILWDTDTEAFF	TGTGCCAGTAGTATACTCTGGGACACAGACACTGAAGCTTTCTTT
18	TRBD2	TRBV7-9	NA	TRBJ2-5	CASSHTSGRVGIRETQYF	TGTGCCAGCAGCCACACTAGCGGGAGGGTGGGCATTCGAGAGACCCAGTACTTC
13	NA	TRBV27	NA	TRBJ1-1	CASKAGIGTEAFF	TGTGCCAGCAAGGCGGGGATCGGCACTGAAGCTTTCTTT
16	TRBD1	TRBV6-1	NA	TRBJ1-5	CASSEEGQGVTQPQHF	TGTGCCAGCAGTGAGGAGGGACAGGGAGTAACTCAGCCCCAGCATTTT
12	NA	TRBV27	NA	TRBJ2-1	CASKKRPNEQFF	TGTGCCAGCAAGAAGCGGCCCAATGAGCAGTTCTTC
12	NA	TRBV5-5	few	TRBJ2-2	CASSSIGGELFF	TGTGCCAGCAGCTCCATCGGGGGGGAGCTGTTTTTT
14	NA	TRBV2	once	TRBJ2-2	CASKGGANTGELFF	TGTGCCAGCAAGGGCGGGGCGAACACCGGGGAGCTGTTTTTT
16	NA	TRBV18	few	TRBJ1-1	CASSQAVGAVDTEAFF	TGTGCCAGCTCCCAGGCTGTCGGAGCAGTGGACACTGAAGCTTTCTTT
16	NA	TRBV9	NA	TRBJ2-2	CASRRGPGSLTGELFF	TGTGCCAGCAGGAGGGGACCGGGGAGCCTGACCGGGGAGCTGTTTTTT
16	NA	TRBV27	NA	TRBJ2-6	CASSRYGGSGANVLTF	TGTGCCAGCAGCCGTTACGGGGGCTCTGGGGCCAACGTCCTGACTTTC
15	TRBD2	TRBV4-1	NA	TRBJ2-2	CASSQDNLAGGELFF	TGCGCCAGCAGCCAAGATAACCTAGCGGGCGGGGAGCTGTTTTTT
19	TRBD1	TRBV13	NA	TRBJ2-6	CASSPPFRDRGAGANVLTF	TGTGCCAGCAGCCCCCCATTCCGGGACAGGGGGGCAGGGGCCAACGTCCTGACTTTC
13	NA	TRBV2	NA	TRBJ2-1	CAGGRPVRNEQFF	TGTGCCGGGGGGCGCCCCGTTCGCAATGAGCAGTTCTTC
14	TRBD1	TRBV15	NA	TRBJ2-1	CATSTGTGNGEQFF	TGTGCCACCAGCACCGGGACAGGGAACGGTGAGCAGTTCTTC
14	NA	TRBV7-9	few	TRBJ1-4	CASSLAGVNEKLFF	TGTGCCAGCAGCTTAGCAGGGGTCAATGAAAAACTGTTTTTT
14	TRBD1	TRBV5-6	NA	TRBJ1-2	CASSQRDRGYGYTF	TGTGCCAGCAGCCAACGGGACAGGGGGTACGGCTACACCTTC
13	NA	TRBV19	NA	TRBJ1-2	CASKTAELYGYTF	TGTGCCAGTAAGACGGCAGAGCTTTATGGCTACACCTTC
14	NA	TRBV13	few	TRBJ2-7	CASRDSSRAGEQYF	TGTGCCAGCAGGGACTCCTCGCGGGCCGGCGAGCAGTACTTC
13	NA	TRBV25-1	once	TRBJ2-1	CASSENSNNEQFF	TGTGCCAGCAGTGAAAACAGCAACAATGAGCAGTTCTTC
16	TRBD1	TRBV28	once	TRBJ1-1	CASSPRDSGPGTEAFF	TGTGCCAGCAGTCCGCGGGACAGCGGCCCGGGGACTGAAGCTTTCTTT
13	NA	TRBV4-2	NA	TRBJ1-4	CASSQEAGAVLFF	TGTGCCAGCAGCCAAGAGGCCGGAGCCGTACTGTTTTTT
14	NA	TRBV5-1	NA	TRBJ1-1	CASSPTDRNTEAFF	TGCGCCAGCAGCCCAACAGACAGGAACACTGAAGCTTTCTTT
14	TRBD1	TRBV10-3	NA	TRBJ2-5	CAISGTGGMKTQYF	TGTGCCATTTCCGGGACAGGGGGCATGAAGACCCAGTACTTC
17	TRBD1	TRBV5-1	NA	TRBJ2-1	CASSLSSGTGGFNEQFF	TGCGCCAGCAGCTTGTCTTCCGGGACAGGGGGTTTCAATGAGCAGTTCTTC
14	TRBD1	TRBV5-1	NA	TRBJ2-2	CASSVTGFTGELFF	TGCGCCAGCAGCGTGACAGGGTTCACCGGGGAGCTGTTTTTT
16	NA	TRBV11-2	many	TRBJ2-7	CASSSAGTVSSYEQYF	TGTGCCAGCAGCTCAGCCGGGACCGTGAGCTCCTACGAGCAGTACTTC
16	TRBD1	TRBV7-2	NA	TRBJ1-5	CASSPSPGQGLQPQHF	TGTGCCAGCAGCCCAAGCCCGGGACAGGGCCTTCAGCCCCAGCATTTT
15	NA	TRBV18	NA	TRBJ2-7	CASSPPGAEIDEQYF	TGTGCCAGCTCACCACCAGGGGCGGAGATCGACGAGCAGTACTTC
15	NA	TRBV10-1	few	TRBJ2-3	CASSESGLSTDTQYF	TGCGCCAGCAGTGAGTCGGGGTTAAGCACAGATACGCAGTATTTT
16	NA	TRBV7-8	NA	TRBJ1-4	CASSLHRDTTNEKLFF	TGTGCCAGCAGCTTGCACCGGGATACAACTAATGAAAAACTGTTTTTT
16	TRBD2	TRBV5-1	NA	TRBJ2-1	CASSAPGTSGYNEQFF	TGCGCCAGCAGCGCTCCCGGGACTAGCGGCTACAATGAGCAGTTCTTC
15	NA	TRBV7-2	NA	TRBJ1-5	CASSPRSFSNQPQHF	TGTGCCAGCAGCCCCCGGAGTTTTTCCAATCAGCCCCAGCATTTT
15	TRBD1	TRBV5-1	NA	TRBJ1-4	CASSLGGTGGEKLFF	TGCGCCAGCAGCTTGGGCGGGACAGGGGGTGAAAAACTGTTTTTT
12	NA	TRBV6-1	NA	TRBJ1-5	CASRKGNQPQHF	TGTGCCAGCAGAAAAGGCAATCAGCCCCAGCATTTT
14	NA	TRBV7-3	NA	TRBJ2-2	CASSLYGNTGELFF	TGTGCCAGCAGCTTATACGGGAACACCGGGGAGCTGTTTTTT
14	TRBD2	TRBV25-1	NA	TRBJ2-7	CASSLSGNIYEQYF	TGTGCCAGCAGCCTCAGCGGGAATATCTACGAGCAGTACTTC
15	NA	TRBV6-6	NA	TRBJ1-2	CASSYGGWANYGYTF	TGTGCCAGCAGTTACGGGGGTTGGGCTAACTATGGCTACACCTTC
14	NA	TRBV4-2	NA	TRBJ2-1	CASSQDLAGNEQFF	TGTGCCAGCAGCCAAGACTTAGCAGGAAATGAGCAGTTCTTC
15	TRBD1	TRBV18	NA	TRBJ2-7	CASSPNRDSYYEQYF	TGTGCCAGCTCACCCAATCGGGACAGCTATTACGAGCAGTACTTC
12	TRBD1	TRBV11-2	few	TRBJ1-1	CASSQDRGEAFF	TGTGCCAGCAGCCAGGACAGGGGTGAAGCTTTCTTT
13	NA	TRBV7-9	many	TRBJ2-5	CASSLTIQETQYF	TGTGCCAGCAGCTTAACGATCCAAGAGACCCAGTACTTC
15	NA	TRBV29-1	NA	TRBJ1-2	CSVGGTTQTNYGYTF	TGCAGCGTTGGAGGGACGACTCAAACTAACTATGGCTACACCTTC
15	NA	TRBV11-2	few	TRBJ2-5	CASSQPGIGQETQYF	TGTGCCAGCAGCCAGCCCGGGATCGGGCAAGAGACCCAGTACTTC
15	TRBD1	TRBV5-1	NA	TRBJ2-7	CASSLGGQGANEQYF	TGCGCCAGCAGCTTGGGCGGACAGGGGGCAAACGAGCAGTACTTC
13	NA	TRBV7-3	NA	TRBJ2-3	CASSLTYADTQYF	TGTGCCAGCAGCTTAACATACGCAGATACGCAGTATTTT
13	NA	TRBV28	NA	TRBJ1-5	CASSRDRNQPQHF	TGTGCCAGCAGCCGAGACAGGAATCAGCCCCAGCATTTT
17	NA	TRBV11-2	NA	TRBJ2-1	CASSYFKGPPKDNEQFF	TGTGCCAGCAGCTACTTTAAGGGGCCCCCAAAGGACAATGAGCAGTTCTTC
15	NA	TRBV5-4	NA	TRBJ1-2	CASSHPTGRNYGYTF	TGTGCCAGCAGCCACCCGACAGGCAGAAACTATGGCTACACCTTC
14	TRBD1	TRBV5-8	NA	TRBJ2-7	CASTKRTGKHEQYF	TGTGCCAGCACCAAGAGGACAGGGAAGCACGAGCAGTACTTC
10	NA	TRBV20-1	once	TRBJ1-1	CRAANTEAFF	TGCAGGGCAGCGAACACTGAAGCTTTCTTT
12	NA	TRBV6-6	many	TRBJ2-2	CASMGGLGELFF	TGTGCCAGCATGGGGGGCCTCGGGGAGCTGTTTTTT
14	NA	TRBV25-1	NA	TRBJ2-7	CASRKTGYSYEQYF	TGTGCCAGCAGAAAAACAGGGTACTCCTACGAGCAGTACTTC
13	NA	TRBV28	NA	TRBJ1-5	CASSLGFGQPQHF	TGTGCCAGCAGTCTCGGATTTGGTCAGCCCCAGCATTTT
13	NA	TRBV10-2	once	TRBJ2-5	CASSRDTQETQYF	TGCGCCAGCAGTCGGGACACCCAAGAGACCCAGTACTTC